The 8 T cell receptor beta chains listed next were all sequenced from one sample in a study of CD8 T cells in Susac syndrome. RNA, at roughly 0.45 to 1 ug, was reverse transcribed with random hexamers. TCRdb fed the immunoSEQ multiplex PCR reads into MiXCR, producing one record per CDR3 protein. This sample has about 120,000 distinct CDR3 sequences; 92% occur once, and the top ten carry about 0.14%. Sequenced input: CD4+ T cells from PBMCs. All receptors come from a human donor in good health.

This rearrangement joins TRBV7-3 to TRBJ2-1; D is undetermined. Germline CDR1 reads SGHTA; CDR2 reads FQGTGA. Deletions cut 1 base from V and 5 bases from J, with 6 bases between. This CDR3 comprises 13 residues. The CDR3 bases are TGTGCCAGCAGCTTAAGCACCGACAATGAGCAGTTCTTC. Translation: CASSLSTDNEQFF.

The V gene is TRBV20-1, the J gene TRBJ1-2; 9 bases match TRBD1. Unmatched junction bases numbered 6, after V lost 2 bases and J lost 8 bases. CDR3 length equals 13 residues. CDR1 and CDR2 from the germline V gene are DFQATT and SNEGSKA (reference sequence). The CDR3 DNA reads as TGCAGTGCTAGACGGACAGGGGAGGACGGCTACACCTTC. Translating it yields CSARRTGEDGYTF.

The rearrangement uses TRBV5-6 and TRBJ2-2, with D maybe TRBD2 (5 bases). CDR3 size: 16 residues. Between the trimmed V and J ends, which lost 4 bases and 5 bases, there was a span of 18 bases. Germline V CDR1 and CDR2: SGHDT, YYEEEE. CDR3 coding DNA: TGTGCCAGCAGCCCATTCCGGGGAATAAGAACCGGGGAGCTGTTTTTT. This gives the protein CASSPFRGIRTGELFF.

For the CDR3, the DNA is TGCAGTGCTACCCCGACAGGCTTTAATGAAAAACTGTTTTTT. It is translated as CSATPTGFNEKLFF. V usage is TRBV20-1 and J usage is TRBJ1-4; D possibly corresponds to TRBD1 (6 bases). The CDR3 is made up of 14 amino acids. V shed 4 bases and J shed 4 bases, with 13 bases lying between them. Looked up from germline, CDR1 is DFQATT and CDR2 is SNEGSKA (reference sequence).

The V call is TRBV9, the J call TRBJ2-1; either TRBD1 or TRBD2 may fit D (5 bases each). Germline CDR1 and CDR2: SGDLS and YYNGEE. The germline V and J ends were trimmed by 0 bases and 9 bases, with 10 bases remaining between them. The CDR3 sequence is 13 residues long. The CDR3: CASSVVGTGEQFF. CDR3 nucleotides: TGTGCCAGCAGCGTAGTAGGGACCGGTGAGCAGTTCTTC.

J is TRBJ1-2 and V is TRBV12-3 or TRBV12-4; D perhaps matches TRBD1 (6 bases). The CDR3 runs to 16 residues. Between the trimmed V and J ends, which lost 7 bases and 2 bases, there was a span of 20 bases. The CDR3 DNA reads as TGTGCCAGCACCTCTAGGAGGGGGGCTATCAACTATGGCTACACCTTC. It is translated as CASTSRRGAINYGYTF.

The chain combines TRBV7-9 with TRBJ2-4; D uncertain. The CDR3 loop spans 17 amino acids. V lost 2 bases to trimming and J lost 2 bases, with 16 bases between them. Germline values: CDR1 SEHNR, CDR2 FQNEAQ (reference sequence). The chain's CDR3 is CASSLSLEGLSKNIQYF. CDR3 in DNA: TGTGCCAGCAGCTTATCGCTTGAAGGCTTATCCAAAAACATTCAGTACTTC.

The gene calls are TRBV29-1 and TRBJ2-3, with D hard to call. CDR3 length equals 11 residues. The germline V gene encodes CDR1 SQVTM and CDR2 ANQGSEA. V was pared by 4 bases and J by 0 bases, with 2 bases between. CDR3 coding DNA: TGCAGCGTTGGTAGCACAGATACGCAGTATTTT. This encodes CSVGSTDTQYF.